The T cell receptor (beta chain) under discussion was sequenced for a study of shared clonotypes between healthy human individuals. Overall study: A couple of women and a few men aged 18 to 49 made up the donors.

This clone was seen just once. The antigen remains unidentified. Naive CD8 isolation took CD45RO-negative cells positively selected for CCR7 and excluded terminally differentiated effector memory CD45RA+ cells. Findings of the study overall: Among the subsets, naive ones generally showed larger estimated richness than memory ones.

The run depth of the assay was deep. Here immunoSEQ multiplex PCR was the method, and the copy in TCRdb shows in-frame clones only, minus some. The data show hundreds of thousands of clones, about 90% seen once. V lost 4 bases, J lost 4 bases, and 6 bases stayed unmatched. Germline CDR1 SGHKS, CDR2 YYEKEE (reference sequence). The CDR3 is 14 residues long. This receptor was taken from a man in his thirties or forties in good health. The specimen was naive CD8+ T cells sorted from blood. The chain recombines TRBV5-5 with TRBJ2-3, with 7 nucleotides matching TRBD2. The CDR3 is CASSQRTRADTQYF. The CDR3, as DNA: TGTGCCAGCAGCCAAAGGACTAGGGCAGATACGCAGTATTTT. Variable domain in full (rest from reference TRBV5-5 and TRBJ2-3): DAGVTQSPTHLIKTRGQQVTLRCSPISGHKSVSWYQQVLGQGPQFIFQYYEKEERGRGNFPDRFSARQFPNYSSELNVNALLLGDSALYLCASSQRTRADTQYFGPGTRLTVL.